This TCR beta chain appears in the sequencing data of a study of radiotherapy plus CTLA-4 blockade in lung cancer. Study-level results: Increased serum interferon-beta after radiation also reportedly predicted response strongly. In blood, tumor-derived TCR clones expanded after radiotherapy plus ipilimumab.

J was trimmed by 9 bases and V by 5 bases; bases with no gene match: 10. The CDR3 length is 15 residues. Germline assignment: CDR1 LNHDA and CDR2 SQIVND (reference sequence). Of note for this clone: Antigen specificity is unknown.

With ipilimumab providing CTLA-4 blockade, focal radiation was administered to patients who had chemo-refractory metastatic non-small-cell lung cancer. Profiled with immunoSEQ multiplex PCR; TCRdb holds only in-frame clones, not every one. The profile shows tens of thousands of clones, 70% to 90% of them singletons. The chain is built from TRBV19 and TRBJ1-6; TRBD1 matches at 7 bases. The sequencing used peripheral blood, collected from a patient treated with radiotherapy plus ipilimumab. This clonotype was obtained from a human donor with non-small cell lung cancer whose response to radiotherapy plus ipilimumab could not be evaluated. The CDR3: CASSPGQAVGSPLHF. Written as DNA, the CDR3 is TGTGCCAGTAGTCCAGGACAGGCGGTCGGTTCACCCCTCCACTTT.